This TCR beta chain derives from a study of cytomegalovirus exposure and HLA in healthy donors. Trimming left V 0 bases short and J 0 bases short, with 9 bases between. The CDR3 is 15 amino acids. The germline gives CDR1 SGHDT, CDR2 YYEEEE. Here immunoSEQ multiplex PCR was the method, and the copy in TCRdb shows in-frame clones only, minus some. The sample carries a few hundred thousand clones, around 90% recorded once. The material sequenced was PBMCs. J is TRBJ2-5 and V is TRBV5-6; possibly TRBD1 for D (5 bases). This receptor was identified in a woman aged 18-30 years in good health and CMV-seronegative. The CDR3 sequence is CASSLVTEYQETQYF. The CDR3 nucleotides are TGTGCCAGCAGCTTGGTGACAGAATACCAAGAGACCCAGTACTTC. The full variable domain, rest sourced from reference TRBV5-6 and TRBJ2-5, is DAGVTQSPTHLIKTRGQQVTLRCSPKSGHDTVSWYQQALGQGPQFIFQYYEEEERQRGNFPDRFSGHQFPNYSSELNVNALLLGDSALYLCASSLVTEYQETQYFGPGTRLLVL.